This TCR beta chain was identified during a study of shared clonotypes between healthy human individuals. Germline V gene data show CDR1 as MNHEY and CDR2 as SVGAGI. Between the trimmed V and J ends, which lost 0 bases and 4 bases, there was a span of 4 bases. The CDR3 loop spans 13 amino acids. All donors qualified as healthy HIV-negative adults and had experienced no recent acute infections or vaccinations. Repertoires were generated with immunoSEQ multiplex PCR, while TCRdb's copy carries only in-frame clones and drops some. Of more than 400,000 clones in the sample, 95% to 97% were seen once. General study findings and limits: Clonotype sharing among donors was expected to depend on sequencing depth. In the sorted subsets, rarefaction showed sequencing was incomplete despite large depth.

About this clone: Its target is not known. This specimen includes other DNA sequences encoding the same CDR3.

Sequencing was performed on naive CD4+ T cells sorted from blood. Subset of the sample: CD45RA+ positively selected. The sequence was obtained from a woman aged 25-40 years in good health. The gene calls are TRBV6-5 and TRBJ1-5, with D unresolved. The CDR3 reads CASSYSVNQPQHF. The CDR3 DNA reads TGTGCCAGCAGTTACTCGGTGAATCAGCCCCAGCATTTT.